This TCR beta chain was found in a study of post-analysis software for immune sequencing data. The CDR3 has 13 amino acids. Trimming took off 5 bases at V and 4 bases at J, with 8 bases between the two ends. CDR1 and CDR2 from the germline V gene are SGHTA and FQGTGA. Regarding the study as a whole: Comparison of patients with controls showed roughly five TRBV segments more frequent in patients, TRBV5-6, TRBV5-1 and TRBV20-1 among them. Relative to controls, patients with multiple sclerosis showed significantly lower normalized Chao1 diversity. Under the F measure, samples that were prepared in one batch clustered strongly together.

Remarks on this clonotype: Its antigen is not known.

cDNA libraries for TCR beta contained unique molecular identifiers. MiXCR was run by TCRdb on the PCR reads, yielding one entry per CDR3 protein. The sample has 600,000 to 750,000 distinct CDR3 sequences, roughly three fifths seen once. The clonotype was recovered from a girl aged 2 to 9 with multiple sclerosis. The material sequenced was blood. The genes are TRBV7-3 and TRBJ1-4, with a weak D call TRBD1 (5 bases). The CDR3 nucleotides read TGTGCCAGCAGCCTTGACAGTAATGAAAAACTGTTTTTT. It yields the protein CASSLDSNEKLFF.